These 30 T cell receptor beta chains came from one sample sequenced in a study of beta chain features in type 1 diabetes. Points from the study as a whole: Patients with Type 1 diabetes showed moderately but significantly shorter TCRB CDR3s in all four CD4+ subsets.

For these TCRs, the target antigens are not known. Expressed TCRB transcripts were sequenced after all isolated RNA was converted to cDNA. TCRdb keeps only in-frame clones here, not all; method: immunoSEQ multiplex PCR. The sample comprises about 740,000 clones, 10% to 15% of which are singletons, and roughly 0.022% rests with the top ten. Input material: naive CD4+ T cells from blood. Every receptor here comes from a man in his late teens or twenties with type 1 diabetes.

V usage is TRBV29-1 and J usage is TRBJ1-4; possibly TRBD1 for D (5 bases). The ends were cut back, 7 bases at V and 3 bases at J, with 18 bases in the middle. The CDR3 runs to 15 residues. Germline V gives CDR1 SQVTM, CDR2 ANQGSEA. This CDR3 reads CSACGGAWANEKLFF. The CDR3 DNA reads TGCAGCGCTTGCGGCGGGGCATGGGCTAATGAAAAACTGTTTTTT.

The chain links TRBV6-6 to TRBJ1-5; no clear D gene. V was shortened by 7 bases and J by 9 bases, with 22 bases between the two germline ends. Germline assignment: CDR1 MNHNY and CDR2 SVGAGI (reference sequence). The CDR3 is made up of 15 amino acids. CDR3: CASTSSSAFMGPQHF. The CDR3 DNA reads TGTGCCAGCACCTCCAGCTCAGCGTTTATGGGGCCCCAGCATTTT.

This clone was counted between two and nine times. The gene calls are TRBV19 and TRBJ1-1, with D possibly being TRBD1 (6 bases). Germline assignment: CDR1 LNHDA and CDR2 SQIVND (reference sequence). The germline V and J ends were trimmed by 9 bases and 4 bases, with 15 bases remaining between them. This CDR3 spans 13 amino acids. In DNA form, the CDR3 reads TGTGCCAGCCAAGAACAGGGAGGCACTGAAGCTTTCTTT. As protein: CASQEQGGTEAFF.

This chain connects TRBV9 to TRBJ2-2; the match to TRBD1 covers 8 bases. The germline V gene encodes CDR1 SGDLS and CDR2 YYNGEE. Trimming cost V 6 bases and J 4 bases; bases outside gene matches: 14. This CDR3 region has 17 residues. The CDR3 spells CASTDRVSASTTGELFF. The CDR3 DNA reads as TGTGCCAGCACGGACAGGGTGAGTGCATCCACCACCGGGGAGCTGTTTTTT.

This clone was detected a few times. V and J are TRBV6-6 and TRBJ2-7, with 12 nucleotides matching TRBD1. The J segment lost 4 bases and the V segment lost 5 bases, leaving 6 bases of the junction unmatched. This CDR3 is 15 amino acids long. The V gene's germline CDR1 is MNHNY and CDR2 SVGAGI (reference sequence). CDR3 nucleotide sequence: TGTGCCAGCAGTCAGGGACAGGGGGCGTTATACGAGCAGTACTTC. It encodes CASSQGQGALYEQYF.

The chain employs TRBV4-2 and TRBJ2-2, with TRBD2 matching 9 bases. J lost 4 bases, V lost 0 bases, and 9 bases had no gene match. Germline assignment: CDR1 LGHNA and CDR2 YNFKEQ. The length of the CDR3 is 18 residues. CDR3 sequence reads: CASSQDLGAGGPTGELFF. The CDR3 DNA is TGTGCCAGCAGCCAAGATTTAGGAGCGGGGGGACCCACCGGGGAGCTGTTTTTT.

The J gene is TRBJ1-1, the V gene TRBV14, with D hard to call. The CDR3 totals 13 residues. Germline V lookup: CDR1 SGHDN, CDR2 FVKESK. The V gene lost 0 bases and the J gene lost 2 bases, with 4 bases spanning the gap. The CDR3 sequence: CASSQDHNTEAFF. CDR3 sequence (DNA): TGTGCCAGCAGCCAAGATCACAACACTGAAGCTTTCTTT.

The J gene is TRBJ2-5, the V gene TRBV20-1, with a tentative D call TRBD1 (5 bases). Germline V CDR1 and CDR2: DFQATT, SNEGSKA (reference sequence). The CDR3 is 11 residues long. V lost 6 bases, J lost 3 bases, and 8 bases lay in between. DNA for the CDR3: TGCAGTGCCCCCAGGGAAGAGACCCAGTACTTC. Its translation is CSAPREETQYF.

The gene calls are TRBV7-9 and TRBJ1-2; D is unresolved. From germline, CDR1 is SEHNR and CDR2 FQNEAQ (reference sequence). There are 15 residues in the CDR3. V lost 3 bases, J lost 4 bases, and 15 bases lay in between. CDR3: CASSLGSTDSYGYTF. The CDR3 coding sequence is TGTGCCAGCAGCTTGGGTTCCACCGATAGCTATGGCTACACCTTC.

The chain carries TRBV5-4 and TRBJ2-7; D perhaps matches TRBD1 (6 bases). Looked up from germline, CDR1 is SGHNT and CDR2 is YYREEE (reference sequence). The CDR3 is made up of 14 amino acids. Trimming shortened V by 2 bases and J by 0 bases, and 9 bases separated the two germline ends. CDR3 region: CASSFMDSSYEQYF. The CDR3 nucleotides are TGTGCCAGCAGCTTTATGGACAGCTCCTACGAGCAGTACTTC.

The sample holds a few counts of this clone. The CDR3 coding sequence is TGTGCCAGCTCAGCAAGACAGGGGGGTTTGGAGCCCCAGCATTTT. It is translated as CASSARQGGLEPQHF. This rearrangement joins TRBV18 to TRBJ1-5; 9 bases are shared with TRBD1. J lost 8 bases, V lost 5 bases, and 10 bases had no gene match. The germline gives CDR1 KGHSH, CDR2 LQKENI. This CDR3 contains 15 residues.

The V call is TRBV27, the J call TRBJ2-6; perhaps TRBD1 as D (5 bases). The CDR3 loop spans 16 amino acids. Trimming shortened V by 0 bases and J by 1 base, and 7 bases separated the two germline ends. Germline-derived CDR1 and CDR2 are MNHEY and SMNVEV (reference sequence). CDR3 amino acids: CASSLSSGSGANVLTF. The CDR3 bases are TGTGCCAGCAGTTTATCTTCAGGGTCTGGGGCCAACGTCCTGACTTTC.

This clone was counted a few times. This chain joins TRBV5-8 and TRBJ2-5, with TRBD2 matching 11 bases. The CDR3 consists of 15 residues. The V and J ends lost 0 bases and 5 bases, in that order; junction bases with no gene match: 3. The germline CDR1 and CDR2 sequences are SGHTS and YDEGEE. In DNA, the CDR3 is TGTGCCAGCAGCTTGGATCCTAGCGGGAGGGAGACCCAGTACTTC. It codes for CASSLDPSGRETQYF.

The chain combines TRBV4-1 with TRBJ2-5, with D perhaps matching TRBD2 (5 bases). Deletions cut 1 base from V and 4 bases from J, with 10 bases between. The germline gives CDR1 MGHRA, CDR2 YSYEKL. The CDR3 contains 14 residues. The CDR3 region has the DNA TGCGCCAGCAGCCAAGTCCGAGGGCGAGAGACCCAGTACTTC. Translating gives CASSQVRGRETQYF.

This clone was counted only a few times. Other DNA sequences in this sample translate to the same CDR3. The chain is built from TRBV7-7 and TRBJ2-5; 9 bases align to TRBD1. This CDR3 spans 13 amino acids. The V segment lost 5 bases and the J segment 3 bases; nucleotides outside the gene matches: 1. Germline V lookup: CDR1 SSHAT, CDR2 FNYEAQ (reference sequence). CDR3 region: CASSRDREETQYF. CDR3 in DNA: TGTGCCAGCAGCCGGGACAGGGAAGAGACCCAGTACTTC. Complete variable domain (other parts from reference TRBV7-7 and TRBJ2-5): GAGVSQSPRYKVTKRGQDVTLRCDPISSHATLYWYQQALGQGPEFLTYFNYEAQPDKSGLPSDRFSAERPEGSISTLTIQRTEQRDSAMYRCASSRDREETQYFGPGTRLLVL.

This clone was counted a few times. J is TRBJ1-6 and V is TRBV18, with 7 bases matching TRBD1. Germline CDR1 and CDR2: KGHSH and LQKENI. The V segment lost 0 bases and the J segment 7 bases; nucleotides outside the gene matches: 0. The CDR3 has 14 amino acids. This CDR3 is CASSPPGQNSPLHF. CDR3 nucleotides: TGTGCCAGCTCACCACCGGGACAGAATTCACCCCTCCACTTT. The full variable domain, in which reference TRBV18 and TRBJ1-6 provide the parts outside the CDR3, is NAGVMQNPRHLVRRRGQEARLRCSPMKGHSHVYWYRQLPEEGLKFMVYLQKENIIDESGMPKERFSAEFPKEGPSILRIQQVVRGDSAAYFCASSPPGQNSPLHFGNGTRLTVT.

This clone was counted between two and nine times. This rearrangement joins TRBV18 to TRBJ1-5; 8 nucleotides align to TRBD1. CDR1 and CDR2 from the germline V gene are KGHSH and LQKENI. This CDR3 region has 12 residues. V gave up 3 bases and J gave up 13 bases; unmatched junction bases: 5. The CDR3 region is CASSPDRDAQHF. Here the CDR3 DNA reads TGTGCCAGCTCACCGGACAGGGACGCTCAGCATTTT.

This clone came up a few times. This sequence joins TRBV10-3 and TRBJ2-1; D not resolved. The CDR3 sequence is 14 residues long. Germline loops: CDR1 ENHRY, CDR2 SYGVKD. V was cut by 4 bases and J by 3 bases, with 10 bases left in between. CDR3 sequence (DNA): TGTGCCATCAGTGGAGGAGCTTTCTACAATGAGCAGTTCTTC. This codes for CAISGGAFYNEQFF.

This clone was seen only a few times. The chain joins TRBV7-2 to TRBJ2-5; 14 bases map to TRBD2. This CDR3 has 17 residues. V shed 0 bases, J shed 3 bases, and the junction held 3 bases outside the gene matches. Germline-derived CDR1 and CDR2 are SGHTA and FQGNSA. The CDR3 here is CASSLAMGLAGEETQYF. Written as DNA, the CDR3 is TGTGCCAGCAGCTTAGCGATGGGACTAGCGGGGGAAGAGACCCAGTACTTC.

V gene TRBV18 combines with J gene TRBJ1-1; D is undetermined. This CDR3 spans 14 amino acids. The V end lost 4 bases, the J end lost 6 bases, and 15 bases lay between the germline ends. Germline V gives CDR1 KGHSH, CDR2 LQKENI. The DNA of the CDR3 is TGTGCCAGCTCACTCGCGGGGATTCGAGCTGAAGCTTTCTTT. This translates into CASSLAGIRAEAFF.

V and J are TRBV9 and TRBJ1-2, with D perhaps matching TRBD1 (5 bases). CDR3 length: 14 residues. Germline values: CDR1 SGDLS, CDR2 YYNGEE. V lost 4 bases, J lost 8 bases, and 18 bases lay in between. CDR3 residues: CASSIDGGRAGYTF. DNA of the CDR3: TGTGCCAGCAGCATCGATGGGGGAAGAGCGGGCTACACCTTC.

This clone was found a few times. The genes are TRBV13 and TRBJ2-5; possible D gene TRBD2, 6 bases. Between the trimmed V and J ends, which lost 3 bases and 4 bases, there was a span of 21 bases. The CDR3 runs to 17 residues. Germline CDR1 PRHDT, CDR2 FYEKMQ (reference sequence). The CDR3 bases are TGTGCCAGCAGCTTTAGGCGGGGCAGGGCGATGATAGAGACCCAGTACTTC. This encodes CASSFRRGRAMIETQYF.

The rearrangement links TRBV30 to TRBJ2-2; D might be TRBD1 or TRBD2, each matching 5 bases. The CDR3 is made up of 13 amino acids. Per the germline V gene, CDR1 is GTSNPN and CDR2 is SVGIG (reference sequence). The germline V and J ends were trimmed by 4 bases and 6 bases, with 12 bases remaining between them. The DNA of the CDR3 is TGTGCCTGGAAGGGAATGGGGGCCGGGGAGCTGTTTTTT. It codes for CAWKGMGAGELFF.

This clone was observed a handful of times. The chain links TRBV5-4 to TRBJ2-1; D remains ambiguous. The CDR3 is 11 amino acids. The germline gives CDR1 SGHNT, CDR2 YYREEE (reference sequence). V lost 6 bases to trimming and J lost 7 bases, with 8 bases between them. CDR3 coding DNA: TGTGCCAGCATCTCGGTGAATGAGCAGTTCTTC. Translated: CASISVNEQFF.

This clone was observed a few times. The V and J genes are TRBV30 and TRBJ1-5; tentatively, D is TRBD1 (6 bases). The CDR3 consists of 13 residues. Trimming cost V 3 bases and J 5 bases, with 11 bases left between them. Germline assignment: CDR1 GTSNPN and CDR2 SVGIG (reference sequence). CDR3 in amino acids: CAWSPRGDQPQHF. CDR3 coding DNA: TGTGCCTGGAGCCCTAGGGGGGATCAGCCCCAGCATTTT.

This clone occurred a few times. The chain links TRBV11-1 to TRBJ1-1, with 7 nucleotides matching TRBD1. With V trimmed by 5 bases and J by 0 bases, 9 bases remained unmatched. This CDR3 is built from 16 residues. Germline CDR1 is SGHAT and CDR2 is FQDESV (reference sequence). The CDR3 protein is CASSNPGQKMNTEAFF. CDR3 DNA: TGTGCCAGCAGCAATCCGGGACAGAAAATGAACACTGAAGCTTTCTTT.

DNA of the CDR3: TGTGCCATCAGTGACGGAGGGGCGGGCAATCAGCCCCAGCATTTT. Translation gives CAISDGGAGNQPQHF. The rearrangement uses TRBV10-3 and TRBJ1-5, with D possibly being TRBD1 (5 bases). CDR3 size: 15 residues. Germline CDR1 reads ENHRY; CDR2 reads SYGVKD. V was pared by 3 bases and J by 2 bases, with 11 bases between.

On this clone: The same CDR3 also results from other DNA sequences found in this sample. The V gene is TRBV5-4, the J gene TRBJ2-7; D possibly corresponds to TRBD1 (5 bases). CDR1 is SGHNT, CDR2 YYREEE, per germline (reference sequence). Trimming took 1 base from V and 4 from J, leaving 9 bases between them. This CDR3 spans 13 amino acids. The CDR3 reads CASSLQGTYEQYF. The CDR3 region has the DNA TGTGCCAGCAGCTTGCAGGGAACGTACGAGCAGTACTTC.

This clone was picked up a small number of times. This chain links TRBV30 with TRBJ1-2; D unclear. V dropped 5 bases and J dropped 0 bases, with 1 base sitting between them. The CDR3 is 10 amino acids. Germline-derived CDR1 and CDR2 are GTSNPN and SVGIG (reference sequence). The DNA for the CDR3 is TGTGCCTGGGCTAACTATGGCTACACCTTC. Translating it yields CAWANYGYTF.

This sequence joins TRBV7-9 and TRBJ1-2; D is undetermined. From germline, CDR1 is SEHNR and CDR2 FQNEAQ (reference sequence). V was pared by 5 bases and J by 10 bases, with 11 bases between. The CDR3 runs 11 residues. The CDR3 nucleotides are TGTGCCAGCAGCCATACTTCTTACTACACCTTC. This sequence encodes CASSHTSYYTF.